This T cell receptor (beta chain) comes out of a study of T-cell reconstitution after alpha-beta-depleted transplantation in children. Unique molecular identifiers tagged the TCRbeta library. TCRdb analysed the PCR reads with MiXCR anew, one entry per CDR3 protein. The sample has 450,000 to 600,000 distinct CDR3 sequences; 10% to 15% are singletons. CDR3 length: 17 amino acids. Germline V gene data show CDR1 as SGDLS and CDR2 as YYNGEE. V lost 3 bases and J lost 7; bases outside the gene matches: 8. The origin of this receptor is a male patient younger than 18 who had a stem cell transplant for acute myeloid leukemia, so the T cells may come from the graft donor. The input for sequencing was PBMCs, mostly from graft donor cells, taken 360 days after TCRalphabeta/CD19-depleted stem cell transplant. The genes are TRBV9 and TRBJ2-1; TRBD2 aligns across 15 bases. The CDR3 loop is CASSDGTSGRRGNEQFF. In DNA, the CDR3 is TGTGCCAGCAGCGACGGGACTAGCGGGAGGAGGGGTAATGAGCAGTTCTTC.